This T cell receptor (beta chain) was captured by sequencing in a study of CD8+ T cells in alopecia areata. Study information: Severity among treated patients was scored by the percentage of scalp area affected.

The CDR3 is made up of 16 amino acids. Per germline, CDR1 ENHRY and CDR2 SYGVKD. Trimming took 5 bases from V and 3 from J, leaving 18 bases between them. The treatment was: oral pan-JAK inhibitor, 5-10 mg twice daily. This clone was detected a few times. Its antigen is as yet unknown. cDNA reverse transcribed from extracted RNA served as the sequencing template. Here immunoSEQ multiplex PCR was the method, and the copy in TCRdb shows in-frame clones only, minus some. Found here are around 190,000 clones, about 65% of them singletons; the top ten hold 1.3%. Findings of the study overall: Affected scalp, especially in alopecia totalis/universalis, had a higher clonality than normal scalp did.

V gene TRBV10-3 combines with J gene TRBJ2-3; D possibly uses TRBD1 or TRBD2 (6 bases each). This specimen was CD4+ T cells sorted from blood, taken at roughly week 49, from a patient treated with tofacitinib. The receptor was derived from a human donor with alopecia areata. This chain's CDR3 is CAISRHGGDGTDTQYF. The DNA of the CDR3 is TGTGCCATCAGTAGGCACGGGGGCGATGGGACAGATACGCAGTATTTT.